Below, 11 T cell receptor beta chains from the same sample are listed, as sequenced in a study of T cells in narcolepsy. TCRdb keeps only in-frame clones here, not all; method: immunoSEQ multiplex PCR. The sample carries around 30,000 clones, around four fifths recorded once. Specimen: CD45RA- memory CD4+ T cells from PBMCs. The source of these receptors is a human donor with narcolepsy.

The CDR3: CASSWEINEKLFF. The CDR3, as DNA: TGCGCCAGCAGCTGGGAGATTAATGAAAAACTGTTTTTT. This chain joins TRBV5-1 and TRBJ1-4; D call uncertain. CDR3 size: 13 residues. CDR1 SGHRS and CDR2 YFSETQ come from the germline V gene. V was clipped by 3 bases and J by 4 bases, with 7 bases between them.

This chain connects TRBV7-3 to TRBJ2-1; tentatively, D is TRBD1 (6 bases). The V and J ends lost 3 bases and 5 bases respectively, with 8 bases between them. The CDR3 is made up of 13 amino acids. The germline V gene has CDR1 SGHTA and CDR2 FQGTGA. The CDR3 here is CASSLTGDNEQFF. CDR3 in DNA: TGTGCCAGCAGCTTGACAGGAGACAATGAGCAGTTCTTC.

The table lists this clone with a few counts. The V call is TRBV7-9, the J call TRBJ2-5; possible D gene TRBD2, 5 bases. The CDR3 has 13 residues. In germline, CDR1 is SEHNR, CDR2 FQNEAQ (reference sequence). The V gene lost 4 bases and the J gene lost 4 bases, with 10 bases spanning the gap. CDR3 sequence reads: CASSSPGRETQYF. The CDR3 DNA is TGTGCCAGCAGCTCCCCTGGGAGAGAGACCCAGTACTTC.

The V gene is TRBV4-1, the J gene TRBJ1-2; D is unclear. The CDR3 totals 14 residues. Germline V lookup: CDR1 MGHRA, CDR2 YSYEKL. Trimming stripped 4 bases from V and 4 bases from J, with 13 bases between. The CDR3 sequence is CASSRAPGGYGYTF. As DNA, the CDR3 is TGCGCCAGCAGCCGGGCCCCGGGCGGCTATGGCTACACCTTC.

The chain uses TRBV29-1 and TRBJ2-6; D is perhaps TRBD1 (6 bases). In germline, CDR1 is SQVTM, CDR2 ANQGSEA. There are 17 residues in the CDR3. The germline V and J ends were trimmed by 1 base and 0 bases, with 13 bases remaining between them. The DNA of the CDR3 is TGCAGCGTTGAAGGTCCAGGGGCCCTCTCTGGGGCCAACGTCCTGACTTTC. It codes for CSVEGPGALSGANVLTF.

The genes are TRBV2 and TRBJ2-2; 7 nucleotides match TRBD2. Germline CDR1 is SNHLY and CDR2 is FYNNEI. CDR3 size: 15 residues. V dropped 0 bases and J dropped 3; count of bases not matched to a gene: 1. The CDR3 protein is CASSEATSDTGELFF. As DNA, the CDR3 is TGTGCCAGCAGTGAAGCCACTAGCGACACCGGGGAGCTGTTTTTT.

The chain has TRBV2 and TRBJ2-1; 9 bases agree with TRBD2. Trimming at V came to 4 bases and at J to 4 bases, leaving 5 bases not matched to a gene. The CDR3 runs to 15 residues. Germline loops: CDR1 SNHLY, CDR2 FYNNEI. CDR3 nucleotide sequence: TGTGCCAGCAGTGGAGCGGGGGGTACTTACAATGAGCAGTTCTTC. As protein: CASSGAGGTYNEQFF. The full variable domain, its missing parts supplied by reference TRBV2 and TRBJ2-1, is EPEVTQTPSHQVTQMGQEVILRCVPISNHLYFYWYRQILGQKVEFLVSFYNNEISEKSEIFDDQFSVERPDGSNFTLKIRSTKLEDSAMYFCASSGAGGTYNEQFFGPGTRLTVL.

The V gene is TRBV29-1, the J gene TRBJ2-1, with TRBD2 matching over 8 bases. Germline CDR1 reads SQVTM; CDR2 reads ANQGSEA. The CDR3 has 13 amino acids. V lost 2 bases to trimming and J lost 6 bases; unmatched junction nucleotides: 3. For the CDR3, the DNA is TGCAGCGTTGAAAGCGGGGGCCCCAATGAGCAGTTCTTC. It yields the protein CSVESGGPNEQFF.

The genes are TRBV6-5 and TRBJ1-5; 9 bases fit TRBD1. The germline gives CDR1 MNHEY, CDR2 SVGAGI. The CDR3 has 13 residues. V gave up 5 bases and J gave up 5 bases; unmatched junction bases: 1. For the CDR3, the DNA is TGTGCCAGCAGTCGGGACAGGGATCAGCCCCAGCATTTT. Protein product: CASSRDRDQPQHF.

The chain carries TRBV27 and TRBJ2-7; 7 nucleotides line up with TRBD1. Looked up from germline, CDR1 is MNHEY and CDR2 is SMNVEV (reference sequence). The CDR3 consists of 14 residues. J gave up 1 base and V 6 bases, and 6 bases lay outside the gene matches. For the CDR3, the DNA is TGTGCCAGCAGAGGGGGACAGCTATCCTACGAGCAGTACTTC. Translating gives CASRGGQLSYEQYF.

The CDR3 sequence is CASSPGQGNQPQHF. The CDR3 coding sequence is TGCGCCAGCAGCCCCGGACAGGGCAATCAGCCCCAGCATTTT. The rearrangement uses TRBV5-1 and TRBJ1-5, with 7 bases lining up with TRBD1. CDR3 size: 14 residues. The J segment lost 2 bases and the V segment lost 4 bases, leaving 3 bases of the junction unmatched. CDR1 SGHRS and CDR2 YFSETQ come from the germline V gene.